Listed below are T cell receptor beta chains from one sample, sequenced in a study of OX40 agonist ivuxolimab in advanced cancers. Generated by immunoSEQ multiplex PCR, the TCRdb table keeps only in-frame clones and is missing some. Seen here are about 73,000 clones, about 86% observed once, and the top ten hold just under 2.5%. Sequences were derived from CD4+ or CD8+ T cells sorted from blood, sampled in a trial of the OX40 agonist ivuxolimab. These TCRs come from an adult with an advanced solid tumor such as melanoma, head and neck, liver or kidney cancer. The CDR3 runs from the conserved cysteine through the conserved F or W. The D gene is left open where the match is weak. Size is omitted from some rows. Given values are once, few, many or a class for expanded clones.

j_call d_call v_call clone_size cdr3_aa cdr3_nt
TRBJ2-3 - TRBV30 few CAWLKSRSTDTQYF TGTGCCTGGCTTAAGTCTAGGAGCACAGATACGCAGTATTTT
TRBJ1-5 TRBD1 TRBV19 - CARPRRIGTGDSNQPQHF TGTGCCAGACCTAGGAGGATCGGGACAGGGGATAGCAATCAGCCCCAGCATTTT
TRBJ1-1 - TRBV19 once CASSISVNTEAFF TGTGCCAGTAGTATATCCGTGAACACTGAAGCTTTCTTT
TRBJ1-1 - TRBV30 few CANTRRIMNTEAFF TGTGCTAATACTAGGCGCATTATGAACACTGAAGCTTTCTTT
TRBJ2-1 - TRBV29-1 once CSVEGGDLLNEQFF TGCAGCGTTGAAGGTGGCGACTTACTTAATGAGCAGTTCTTC
TRBJ2-2 - TRBV7-2 - CAIEVGLTGELFF TGTGCCATCGAAGTAGGGTTAACCGGGGAGCTGTTTTTT
TRBJ2-5 - TRBV11-2 - CASSPEETQYF TGTGCCAGCAGCCCCGAGGAGACCCAGTACTTC
TRBJ2-1 - TRBV12-5 - CASGIGLSLGEQFF TGTGCTAGTGGGATCGGACTGTCCTTGGGGGAGCAGTTCTTC
TRBJ2-3 TRBD1 TRBV9 - CASSVEGRGNTDTQYF TGTGCCAGCAGCGTAGAGGGCAGGGGGAACACAGATACGCAGTATTTT
TRBJ1-1 - TRBV21-1 - CASSKKRDQGCTEAFF TGTGCCAGCAGCAAAAAACGAGATCAGGGGTGCACTGAAGCTTTCTTT
TRBJ2-1 - TRBV7-2 - CASSLASGNEQFF TGTGCCAGCAGCTTAGCGTCGGGGAATGAGCAGTTCTTC
TRBJ2-1 TRBD2 TRBV9 - CASSVGQREHNEQFF TGTGCCAGCAGCGTAGGACAGCGGGAGCACAATGAGCAGTTCTTC
TRBJ1-2 TRBD1 TRBV7-9 - CASSLVGTGGYGYTF TGTGCCAGCAGCTTAGTCGGCACAGGGGGCTATGGCTACACCTTC
TRBJ1-6 TRBD1 TRBV30 - CAWSIGTGGAQGSPLHF TGTGCCTGGAGTATCGGGACAGGGGGCGCCCAGGGTTCACCTCTCCACTTT
TRBJ1-2 TRBD1 TRBV11-2 - CASSFPRGERVNGYTF TGTGCCAGCAGCTTTCCCAGGGGGGAAAGAGTCAATGGCTACACCTTC
TRBJ1-2 - TRBV7-2 - CASSLDPRGAYGYTF TGTGCCAGCAGCTTAGACCCAAGAGGGGCCTATGGCTACACCTTC
TRBJ1-2 - TRBV30 - CAWSGDNYGYTF TGTGCCTGGAGTGGGGACAACTATGGCTACACCTTC
TRBJ1-2 - TRBV7-2 - CASSPVGDYGYTF TGTGCCAGCAGCCCGGTCGGGGACTATGGCTACACCTTC
TRBJ2-1 TRBD2 TRBV5-1 - CASSPRTSGGVSYNEQFF TGCGCCAGCAGCCCCCGGACTAGCGGGGGGGTTTCCTACAATGAGCAGTTCTTC
TRBJ1-2 TRBD1 TRBV6-6 - CASCRDIGQGRYGYTF TGTGCCAGTTGCCGAGATATCGGACAGGGGAGATATGGCTACACCTTC
TRBJ2-4 - TRBV5-1 - CASSLNDGVAKNIQYF TGCGCCAGCAGCTTGAATGACGGGGTGGCCAAAAACATTCAGTACTTC
TRBJ2-7 - TRBV27 - CASSFVVGYEQYF TGTGCCAGCAGTTTTGTTGTTGGCTACGAGCAGTACTTC
TRBJ2-5 - TRBV2 - CASKFGETQYF TGTGCCAGCAAGTTCGGAGAGACCCAGTACTTC
TRBJ1-2 - TRBV19 few CASTDWNYGYTF TGTGCCTCAACAGACTGGAACTATGGCTACACCTTC
TRBJ2-1 TRBD2 TRBV18 - CASSLASGSKYNEQFF TGTGCCAGCTCACTAGCTAGCGGGAGTAAGTACAATGAGCAGTTCTTC
TRBJ2-2 TRBD1 TRBV7-9 - CASSLGQGFSGELFF TGTGCCAGCAGCCTTGGACAGGGTTTTTCGGGGGAGCTGTTTTTT
TRBJ2-7 TRBD2 TRBV18 - CASSLSGTSGSHEQYF TGTGCCAGCTCACTATCCGGGACTAGCGGTTCCCACGAGCAGTACTTC
TRBJ2-7 TRBD1 TRBV7-2 few CASSATGTGVREQYF TGTGCCAGCAGCGCAACCGGGACAGGGGTCCGCGAGCAGTACTTC
TRBJ1-5 - TRBV19 - CASSGDRRQPQHF TGTGCCAGTAGTGGTGACAGGAGACAGCCCCAGCATTTT
TRBJ1-1 - TRBV7-9 - CASSPSASGAGTEAFF TGTGCCAGCAGCCCATCTGCGAGTGGGGCGGGCACTGAAGCTTTCTTT
TRBJ2-3 TRBD1 TRBV7-3 - CASSLTWTGGTDTQYF TGTGCCAGCAGCTTAACTTGGACAGGGGGCACAGATACGCAGTATTTT
TRBJ2-1 - TRBV4-1 few CASSHEQGVSYNEQFF TGCGCCAGCAGCCATGAGCAGGGAGTTTCCTACAATGAGCAGTTCTTC
TRBJ2-2 TRBD1 TRBV7-9 - CASHRGTGELFF TGTGCCAGCCACAGGGGGACCGGGGAGCTGTTTTTT
TRBJ2-7 - TRBV30 - CAWSKGIHSYEQYF TGTGCCTGGAGTAAAGGCATTCACTCCTACGAGCAGTACTTC
TRBJ2-1 TRBD1 TRBV11-3 - CAIQGAGTSYNEQFF TGTGCCATACAGGGGGCGGGGACCTCCTACAATGAGCAGTTCTTC
TRBJ2-3 TRBD2 TRBV4-1 - CASSQGFLKGLAGGLTDTQYF TGCGCCAGCAGCCAAGGATTCCTAAAGGGACTAGCGGGGGGCCTAACAGATACGCAGTATTTT
TRBJ2-1 - TRBV7-3 - CASSLGAGSYNEQFF TGTGCCAGCAGCTTAGGGGCGGGCTCCTACAATGAGCAGTTCTTC
TRBJ2-2 TRBD2 TRBV7-3 - CASTSGGTNTGELFF TGTGCCAGCACTAGCGGGGGGACCAACACCGGGGAGCTGTTTTTT
TRBJ2-7 TRBD1 TRBV7-8 - CASSLALPGGHEQYF TGTGCCAGCAGCTTAGCATTGCCAGGGGGCCACGAGCAGTACTTC
TRBJ1-2 TRBD1 TRBV6-6 - CASSYQGADGYTF TGTGCCAGCAGTTACCAGGGGGCTGATGGCTACACCTTC